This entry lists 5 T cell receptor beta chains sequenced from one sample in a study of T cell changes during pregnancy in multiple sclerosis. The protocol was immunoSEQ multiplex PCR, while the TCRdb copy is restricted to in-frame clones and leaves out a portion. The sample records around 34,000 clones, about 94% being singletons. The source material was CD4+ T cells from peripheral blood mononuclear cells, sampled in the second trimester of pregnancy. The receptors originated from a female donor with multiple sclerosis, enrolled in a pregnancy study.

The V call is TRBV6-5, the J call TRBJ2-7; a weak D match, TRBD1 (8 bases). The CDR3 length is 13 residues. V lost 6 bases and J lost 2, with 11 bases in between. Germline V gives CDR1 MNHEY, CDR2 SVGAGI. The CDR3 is CASRTGGAYEQYF. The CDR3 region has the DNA TGTGCCAGCAGAACAGGGGGGGCCTACGAGCAGTACTTC.

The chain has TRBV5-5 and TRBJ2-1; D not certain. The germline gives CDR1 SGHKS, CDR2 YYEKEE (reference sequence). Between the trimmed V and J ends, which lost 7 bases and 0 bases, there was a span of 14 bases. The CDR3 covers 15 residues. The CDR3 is CASLASPSSYNEQFF. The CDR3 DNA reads TGTGCCAGCCTGGCCTCCCCAAGCTCCTACAATGAGCAGTTCTTC. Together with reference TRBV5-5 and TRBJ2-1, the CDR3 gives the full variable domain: DAGVTQSPTHLIKTRGQQVTLRCSPISGHKSVSWYQQVLGQGPQFIFQYYEKEERGRGNFPDRFSARQFPNYSSELNVNALLLGDSALYLCASLASPSSYNEQFFGPGTRLTVL.

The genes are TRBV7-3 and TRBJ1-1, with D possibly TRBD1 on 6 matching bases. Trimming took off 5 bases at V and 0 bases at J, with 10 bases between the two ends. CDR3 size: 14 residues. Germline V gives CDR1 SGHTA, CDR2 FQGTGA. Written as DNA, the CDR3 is TGTGCCAGCAGCGCACAGGGCGTGAACACTGAAGCTTTCTTT. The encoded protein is CASSAQGVNTEAFF.

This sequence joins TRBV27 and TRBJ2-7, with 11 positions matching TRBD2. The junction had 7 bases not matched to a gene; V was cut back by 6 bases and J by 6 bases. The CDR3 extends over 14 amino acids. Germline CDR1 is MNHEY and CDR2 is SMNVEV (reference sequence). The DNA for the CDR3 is TGTGCCAGCAGACCACTAGCGGGGGCTAGCGAGCAGTACTTC. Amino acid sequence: CASRPLAGASEQYF.

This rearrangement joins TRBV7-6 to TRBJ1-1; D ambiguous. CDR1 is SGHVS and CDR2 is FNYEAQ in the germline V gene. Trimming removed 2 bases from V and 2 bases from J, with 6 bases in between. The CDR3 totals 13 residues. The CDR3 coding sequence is TGTGCCAGCAGCTTACAACAAAACACTGAAGCTTTCTTT. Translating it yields CASSLQQNTEAFF.